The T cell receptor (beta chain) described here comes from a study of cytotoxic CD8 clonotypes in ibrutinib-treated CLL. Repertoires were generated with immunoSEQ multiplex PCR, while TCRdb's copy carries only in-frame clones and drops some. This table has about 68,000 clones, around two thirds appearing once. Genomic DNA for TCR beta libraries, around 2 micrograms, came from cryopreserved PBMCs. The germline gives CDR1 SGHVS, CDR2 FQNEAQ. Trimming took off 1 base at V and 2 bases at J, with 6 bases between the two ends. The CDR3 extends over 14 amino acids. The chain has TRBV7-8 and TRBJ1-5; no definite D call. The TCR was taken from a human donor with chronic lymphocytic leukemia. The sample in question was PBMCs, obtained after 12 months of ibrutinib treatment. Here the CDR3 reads CASSLGVGNQPQHF. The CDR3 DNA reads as TGTGCCAGCAGCTTAGGGGTGGGCAATCAGCCCCAGCATTTT.